This is a list of T cell receptor beta chains from one sample in a study of T cell responses to AZD1222 COVID-19 vaccine. The data were produced by immunoSEQ multiplex PCR, yet TCRdb's version contains in-frame clones alone and is incomplete. Of fewer than 150,000 clones listed, about 93% were seen once; the top ten hold around 6.5%. The input for sequencing was peripheral blood, taken 28 days after the second AZD1222 dose. The receptors stem from an adult who received the AZD1222 COVID-19 vaccine. The CDR3 runs from the conserved cysteine through the conserved F or W. D genes are given only for firm matches. Clone size is stated in some rows and not others, as once, few, many or a class when expanded.

V gene	D gene	J gene	clone size	CDR3 protein
TRBV19	TRBD2	TRBJ2-1	once	CASSIAGGRYSYNEQFF
TRBV7-9	-	TRBJ1-4	-	CASSPGRGANEKLFF
TRBV14	-	TRBJ1-4	-	CASSQGARSEKLFF
TRBV6-6	TRBD1	TRBJ1-2	-	CASRGTGNRGYTF
TRBV7-9	-	TRBJ1-1	once	CASSLALGTKATEAFF
TRBV6-5	-	TRBJ1-2	-	CASRPTGTYGYTF
TRBV5-1	TRBD1	TRBJ1-6	few	CASSTGGYSPLHF
TRBV3-1/TRBV3-2	TRBD1	TRBJ1-3	-	CASSQGTGGSGNTIYF
TRBV5-4	-	TRBJ1-2	once	CASSLDRTYGYTF
TRBV7-2	TRBD1	TRBJ2-1	few	CASSLGGTVNEQFF
TRBV3-1/TRBV3-2	-	TRBJ1-2	-	CASSPKGFHYGYTF
TRBV4-1	-	TRBJ1-1	-	CASSLAGYTEAFF
TRBV11-1	-	TRBJ1-1	-	CASSLDRVTEAFF
TRBV19	-	TRBJ2-1	-	CASSQGRESNEQFF
TRBV19	-	TRBJ2-1	few	CASSIGSGPPNEQFF
TRBV12-3/TRBV12-4	-	TRBJ1-6	-	CASSWGGDPLHF
TRBV7-3	-	TRBJ2-1	-	CASSSSQGTEQFF
TRBV3-1/TRBV3-2	TRBD2	TRBJ2-2	-	CASSHRPLAENTGELFF
TRBV11-3	TRBD2	TRBJ2-4	-	CASSLGGGWENIQYF
TRBV29-1	TRBD1	TRBJ1-1	-	CSVKNRGTEAFF
TRBV2	TRBD1	TRBJ2-6	-	CASSEGDRVLSGANVLTF
TRBV7-2	-	TRBJ1-6	few	CASSLGTMYNSPLHF
TRBV7-3	-	TRBJ1-6	once	CASSFEGGSVKKAPLHF
TRBV29-1	-	TRBJ2-3	-	CSVEDSQGNTDTQYF
TRBV3-1/TRBV3-2	-	TRBJ1-6	-	CASSQVTANNSPLHF
TRBV27	-	TRBJ2-2	-	CASSGSLRGELFF
TRBV23-1	-	TRBJ1-5	-	CASSLSRAWAQPQHF
TRBV6-5	-	TRBJ2-3	-	CASSYSYRITDTQYF
TRBV3-1/TRBV3-2	TRBD2	TRBJ2-3	-	CASSQLAGGQDTQYF
TRBV29-1	TRBD1	TRBJ2-7	-	CSVGFLGQGSEQYF
TRBV10-3	-	TRBJ1-2	-	CAISETIPNYGYTF
TRBV20-1	TRBD1	TRBJ2-7	-	CSASGDRVSYEQYF
TRBV29-1	-	TRBJ2-2	once	CSVLDRYTGELFF
TRBV28	TRBD1	TRBJ1-2	-	CASSLYRQGVGYTF
TRBV19	-	TRBJ1-5	-	CASSRGGSQPQHF
TRBV4-3	-	TRBJ1-1	once	CASSQARGPNTEAFF
TRBV28	TRBD1	TRBJ2-7	-	CASSTPGTGNHEQYF
TRBV19	-	TRBJ1-2	-	CASMAPRGLGGYGYTF
TRBV19	TRBD2	TRBJ2-3	-	CASRHIAGDTQYF
TRBV19	-	TRBJ1-2	-	CASSISPTRYNYGYTF
TRBV15	TRBD1	TRBJ1-2	once	CATSRVVTGGYGYTF
TRBV3-1/TRBV3-2	TRBD1	TRBJ1-2	-	CASSQGQGRNYGYTF
TRBV3-1/TRBV3-2	-	TRBJ1-2	-	CASSQSRQLPNYGYTF
TRBV6-5	-	TRBJ1-2	-	CASSPSIRANYGYTF
TRBV29-1	-	TRBJ2-7	-	CSVEDSSPEQYF
TRBV5-5	-	TRBJ2-7	-	CASTPGPSASYEQYF
TRBV18	-	TRBJ2-7	-	CASSLSPNYEQYF
TRBV6-1	-	TRBJ1-5	-	CASSGPRRGTLYSNQPQHF
TRBV19	-	TRBJ1-6	-	CASSIPGLLNSPLHF
TRBV19	-	TRBJ1-2	-	CASSPDRTYGYTF
TRBV5-4	TRBD2	TRBJ2-1	-	CASTSSGGSYNEQFF
TRBV7-2	-	TRBJ1-5	-	CASSLVAGMWTPQHF
TRBV10-3	-	TRBJ1-6	-	CAIREGSYNSPLHF